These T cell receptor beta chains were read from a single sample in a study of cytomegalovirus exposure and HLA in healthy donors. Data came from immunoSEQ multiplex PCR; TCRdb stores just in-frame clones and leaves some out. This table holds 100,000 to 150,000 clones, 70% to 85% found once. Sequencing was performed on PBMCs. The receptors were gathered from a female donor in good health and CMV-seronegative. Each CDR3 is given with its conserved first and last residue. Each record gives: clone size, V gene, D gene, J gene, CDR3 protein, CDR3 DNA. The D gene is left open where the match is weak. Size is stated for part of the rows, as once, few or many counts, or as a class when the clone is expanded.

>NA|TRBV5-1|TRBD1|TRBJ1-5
CASSIGGPGQPQHF
TGCGCCAGCAGCATAGGGGGCCCAGGTCAGCCCCAGCATTTT
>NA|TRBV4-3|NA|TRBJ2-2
CASSQDLNSLAGELFF
TGCGCCAGCAGCCAAGATTTGAACTCCCTAGCCGGGGAGCTGTTTTTT
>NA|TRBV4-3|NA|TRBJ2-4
CASSQEYSRPENIQYF
TGCGCCAGCAGCCAAGAGTACAGTAGGCCAGAAAACATTCAGTACTTC
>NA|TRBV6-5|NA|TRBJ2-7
CASSLGGSSYEQYF
TGTGCCAGCAGTTTGGGGGGAAGCTCCTACGAGCAGTACTTC
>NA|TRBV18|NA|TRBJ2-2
CASSYTGTSNTGELFF
TGTGCCAGCTCGTATACCGGGACATCAAACACCGGGGAGCTGTTTTTT
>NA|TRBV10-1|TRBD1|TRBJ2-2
CARDRGIHTGELFF
TGCGCCAGAGACAGGGGGATACACACCGGGGAGCTGTTTTTT
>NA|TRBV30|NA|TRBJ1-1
CAWSPSYRGTEAFF
TGTGCCTGGAGTCCCTCATATAGGGGCACTGAAGCTTTCTTT
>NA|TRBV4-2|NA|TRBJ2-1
CASSSTYSGSKFF
TGTGCCAGCAGCTCGACCTATTCAGGTTCTAAGTTCTTC
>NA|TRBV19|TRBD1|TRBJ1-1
CASSSQGATEAFF
TGTGCCAGTAGTTCACAGGGGGCCACTGAAGCTTTCTTT
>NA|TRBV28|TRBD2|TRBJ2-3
CASSSLAVAADTQYF
TGTGCCAGCAGTTCACTAGCGGTAGCTGCAGATACGCAGTATTTT
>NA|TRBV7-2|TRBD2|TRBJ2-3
CASSLAREADTQYF
TGTGCCAGCAGCTTAGCACGGGAGGCAGATACGCAGTATTTT
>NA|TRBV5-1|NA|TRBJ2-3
CASSLVKRSDTQYF
TGCGCCAGCAGCTTGGTTAAGAGGTCAGATACGCAGTATTTT
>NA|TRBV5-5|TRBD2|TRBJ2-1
CASRPSGSFNEQFF
TGTGCCAGCAGACCTAGCGGGAGTTTCAATGAGCAGTTCTTC
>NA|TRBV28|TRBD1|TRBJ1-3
CASLDRGAGNTIYF
TGTGCCAGCCTGGACAGGGGAGCCGGAAACACCATATATTTT
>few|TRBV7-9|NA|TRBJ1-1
CASSSTGQETTEAFF
TGTGCCAGCAGCTCTACAGGGCAGGAGACCACTGAAGCTTTCTTT
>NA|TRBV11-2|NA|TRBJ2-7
CASSLGFRYEQYF
TGTGCCAGCAGCTTAGGTTTCCGCTACGAGCAGTACTTC
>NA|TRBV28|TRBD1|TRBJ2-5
CASSFSWTGPQETQYF
TGTGCCAGCAGTTTTAGCTGGACAGGACCCCAAGAGACCCAGTACTTC
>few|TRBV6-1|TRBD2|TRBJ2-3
CASRKGLARTDTQYF
TGTGCCAGCAGGAAGGGACTAGCAAGGACAGATACGCAGTATTTT
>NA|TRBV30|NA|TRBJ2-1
CAWGREQTYNEQFF
TGTGCCTGGGGCCGGGAGCAGACCTACAATGAGCAGTTCTTC
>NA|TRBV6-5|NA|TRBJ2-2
CASSAGRITGELFF
TGTGCCAGCAGCGCAGGGCGGATCACCGGGGAGCTGTTTTTT
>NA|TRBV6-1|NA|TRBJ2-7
CASGDSETYEQYF
TGTGCCAGCGGGGACTCAGAGACCTACGAGCAGTACTTC
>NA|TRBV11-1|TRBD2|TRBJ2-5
CASSLKLAGLRETQYF
TGTGCCAGCAGCTTAAAACTAGCGGGGCTCAGGGAGACCCAGTACTTC
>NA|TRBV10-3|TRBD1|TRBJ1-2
CAIRPDRGGGGYTF
TGTGCCATCAGACCCGACAGGGGGGGCGGTGGCTACACCTTC
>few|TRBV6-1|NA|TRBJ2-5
CASRFTAGKQETQYF
TGTGCCAGCAGATTCACGGCGGGAAAACAAGAGACCCAGTACTTC
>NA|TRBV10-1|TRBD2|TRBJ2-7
CASQKSGSKVHEQYF
TGCGCCAGCCAGAAGAGCGGGAGTAAGGTCCACGAGCAGTACTTC
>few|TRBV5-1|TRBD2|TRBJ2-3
CASSSGTSGSTADTQYF
TGCGCCAGCAGCAGCGGGACTAGCGGGAGTACGGCAGATACGCAGTATTTT
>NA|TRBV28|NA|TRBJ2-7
CASSYDSNEQYF
TGTGCCAGCAGCTACGACAGCAACGAGCAGTACTTC
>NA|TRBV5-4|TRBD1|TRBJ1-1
CASSARQGAVEAFF
TGTGCCAGCAGCGCGAGACAGGGGGCGGTTGAAGCTTTCTTT
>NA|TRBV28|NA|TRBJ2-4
CASSAGQLKNIQYF
TGTGCCAGCAGTGCAGGACAGTTAAAAAACATTCAGTACTTC
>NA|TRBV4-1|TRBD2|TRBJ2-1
CASSPRLAGGDFIDINEQFF
TGCGCCAGCAGCCCCCGGTTAGCGGGAGGGGATTTTATAGACATCAATGAGCAGTTCTTC
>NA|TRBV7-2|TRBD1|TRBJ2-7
CASSPGQGRYEQYF
TGTGCCAGCAGCCCAGGACAGGGGCGCTACGAGCAGTACTTC
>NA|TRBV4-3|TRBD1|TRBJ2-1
CASSPVGGVLINEQFF
TGCGCCAGCAGCCCTGTAGGGGGCGTCCTCATCAATGAGCAGTTCTTC
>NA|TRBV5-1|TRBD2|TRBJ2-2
CASRGTSGITGELFF
TGCGCCAGCAGGGGGACTAGTGGAATCACCGGGGAGCTGTTTTTT
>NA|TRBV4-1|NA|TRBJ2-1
CASSQAGAISYNEQFF
TGCGCCAGCAGCCAAGCCGGAGCCATCTCCTACAATGAGCAGTTCTTC
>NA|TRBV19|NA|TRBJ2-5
CASSRGGAGEQETQYF
TGTGCCAGTAGCCGAGGTGGGGCAGGCGAACAAGAGACCCAGTACTTC
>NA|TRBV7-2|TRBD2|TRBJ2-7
CASSSGGGWLEQYF
TGTGCCAGCAGCTCCGGGGGGGGGTGGTTGGAGCAGTACTTC
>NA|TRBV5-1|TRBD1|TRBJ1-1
CASSLKGQADAEAFF
TGCGCCAGCAGCTTAAAGGGACAGGCTGACGCTGAAGCTTTCTTT
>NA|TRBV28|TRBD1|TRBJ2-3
CASSPGQSLTDTQYF
TGTGCCAGCAGTCCGGGACAGTCTCTCACAGATACGCAGTATTTT
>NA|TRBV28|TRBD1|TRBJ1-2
CASSQQGVVVGYTF
TGTGCCAGCAGTCAACAGGGGGTGGTTGTTGGCTACACCTTC
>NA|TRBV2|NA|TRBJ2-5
CASSEGTVQETQYF
TGTGCCAGCAGTGAAGGGACAGTTCAAGAGACCCAGTACTTC